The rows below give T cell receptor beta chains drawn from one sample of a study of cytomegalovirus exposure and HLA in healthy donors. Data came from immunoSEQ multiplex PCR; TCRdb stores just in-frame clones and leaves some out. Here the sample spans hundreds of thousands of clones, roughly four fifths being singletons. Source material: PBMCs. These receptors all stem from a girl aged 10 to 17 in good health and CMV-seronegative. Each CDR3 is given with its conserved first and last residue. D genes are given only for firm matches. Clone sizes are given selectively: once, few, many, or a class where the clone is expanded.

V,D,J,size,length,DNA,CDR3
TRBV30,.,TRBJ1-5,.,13,TGTGCCCTACAAGGGGGGGCCAATCAGCCCCAGCATTTT,CALQGGANQPQHF
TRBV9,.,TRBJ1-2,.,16,TGTGCCAGCAGCGTAGACCCCAGGGTTTCGACCTATGGCTACACCTTC,CASSVDPRVSTYGYTF
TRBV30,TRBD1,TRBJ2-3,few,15,TGTGCCTGGACCGTCGGACAGGGGATGTCAGATACGCAGTATTTT,CAWTVGQGMSDTQYF
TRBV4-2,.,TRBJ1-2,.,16,TGTGCCAGCAGCCAAGGTACCCGGTACTCTTCATATGGCTACACCTTC,CASSQGTRYSSYGYTF
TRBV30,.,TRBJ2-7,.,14,TGTGCCTGGAGTGTCGCCGTTAACAGTAACGAGCAGTACTTC,CAWSVAVNSNEQYF
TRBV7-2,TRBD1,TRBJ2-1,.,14,TGTGCCAGCAGCTTAGGGACAGGTCGGCATGAGCAGTTCTTC,CASSLGTGRHEQFF
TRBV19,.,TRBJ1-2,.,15,TGTGCCAGTAGTGGGGCGGCCGGACCAGGGTATGGCTACACCTTC,CASSGAAGPGYGYTF
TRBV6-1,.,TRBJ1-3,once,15,TGTGCTAGCAAGACTCAGCGGAACTCTGGAAACACCATATATTTT,CASKTQRNSGNTIYF
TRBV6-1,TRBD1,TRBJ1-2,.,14,TGTGCCAGCAGTGGGGACAGGGGTAACTATGGCTACACCTTC,CASSGDRGNYGYTF
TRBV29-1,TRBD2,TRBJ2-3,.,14,TGCAGCGTTCCTAGCGGGGGGGCCGGAGATACGCAGTATTTT,CSVPSGGAGDTQYF
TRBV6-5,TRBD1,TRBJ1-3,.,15,TGTGCCAGCACCCGGGACAGGCTCTCTGGAAACACCATATATTTT,CASTRDRLSGNTIYF
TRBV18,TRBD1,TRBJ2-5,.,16,TGTGCCAGCTCACCTTTGACTAGGGGACAGGGAGTGACCCAGTACTTC,CASSPLTRGQGVTQYF
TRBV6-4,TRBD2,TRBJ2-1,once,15,TGTGCCAGCAGTGACTCGCTAGCGGGAGCCAATGAGCAGTTCTTC,CASSDSLAGANEQFF
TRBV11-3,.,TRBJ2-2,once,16,TGTGCCAGCAGCTTAGGTCACAGTGCGAACACCGGGGAGCTGTTTTTT,CASSLGHSANTGELFF
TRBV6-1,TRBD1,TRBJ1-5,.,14,TGTGCCAGCAGTTCACACCTACAGGGGCAGCCCCAGCATTTT,CASSSHLQGQPQHF
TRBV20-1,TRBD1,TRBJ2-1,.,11,TGCAGTGCTAGAGAGACAGGGCCTCAGTTCTTC,CSARETGPQFF
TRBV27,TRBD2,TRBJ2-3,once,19,TGTGCCAGCAGTTTACTAGGACTAGCGGGAGGCTGGGACACAGATACGCAGTATTTT,CASSLLGLAGGWDTDTQYF
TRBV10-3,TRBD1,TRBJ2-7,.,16,TGTGCCATCAGGGACGCGAGACAGGGGGTAACCAACGAGCAGTACTTC,CAIRDARQGVTNEQYF
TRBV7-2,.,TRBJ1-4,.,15,TGTGCCAGCAGCTTAGGAGACACTTCTAATGAAAAACTGTTTTTT,CASSLGDTSNEKLFF
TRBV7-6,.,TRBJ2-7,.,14,TGTGCCAGCAGCCAACAGGGTCGTGTATCCGAGCAGTACTTC,CASSQQGRVSEQYF
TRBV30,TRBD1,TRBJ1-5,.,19,TGTGCCTGGAGTACCCCTTGGGACAGGGGACTGGGGAGGGGTCAGCCCCAGCATTTT,CAWSTPWDRGLGRGQPQHF
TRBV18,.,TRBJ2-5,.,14,TGTGCCAGCTCACCGGGGGGACTCCAAGAGACCCAGTACTTC,CASSPGGLQETQYF
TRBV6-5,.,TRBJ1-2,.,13,TGTGCCAGCTCCCTAGCGTACGCCTATGGCTACACCTTC,CASSLAYAYGYTF
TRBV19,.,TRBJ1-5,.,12,TGTGCCAGTAGTATCGGCAATCAGCCCCAGCATTTT,CASSIGNQPQHF
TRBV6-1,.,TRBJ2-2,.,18,TGTGCCAGCAGTGTTTTCCACCTACCCGTCGATGGTACCGGGGAGCTGTTTTTT,CASSVFHLPVDGTGELFF
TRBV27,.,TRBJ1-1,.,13,TGTGCCAGCAGTTTGGGGCAGAACACTGAAGCTTTCTTT,CASSLGQNTEAFF
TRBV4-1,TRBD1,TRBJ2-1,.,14,TGCGCCAGCAGCCCCGCAGGGGGAGTAAATGAGCAGTTCTTC,CASSPAGGVNEQFF
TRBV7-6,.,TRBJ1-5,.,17,TGTGCCAGCAGCCTAGCAATAGGCGGGGGTGGCAATCAGCCCCAGCATTTT,CASSLAIGGGGNQPQHF
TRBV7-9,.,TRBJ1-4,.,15,TGTGCCAGCAGCACACTAGGGGGAAGTCGTGAAAAACTGTTTTTT,CASSTLGGSREKLFF
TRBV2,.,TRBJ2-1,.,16,TGTGCCAGCAGCGACTTATCCCTGGGAAAAGGAGGTGAGCAGTTCTTC,CASSDLSLGKGGEQFF
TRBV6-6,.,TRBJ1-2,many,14,TGTGCCAGCAGGCGCACCAGGCGGGGGGGAGGCTACACCTTC,CASRRTRRGGGYTF
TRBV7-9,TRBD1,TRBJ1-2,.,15,TGTGCCAGCATCACCCAGGGGGCGGCTAACTATGGCTACACCTTC,CASITQGAANYGYTF
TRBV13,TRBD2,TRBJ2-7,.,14,TGTGCCAGCAGCTTAGGGGGGAGGGGCTACGAGCAGTACTTC,CASSLGGRGYEQYF
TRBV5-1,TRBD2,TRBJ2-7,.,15,TGCGCCAGCAGCCCTGGGACTAGCGGGTTTTACGAGCAGTACTTC,CASSPGTSGFYEQYF
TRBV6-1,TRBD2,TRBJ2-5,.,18,TGTGCCAGCAGTGAAAGGAAACTAGCGGGGGGGCCAGGAGAGACCCAGTACTTC,CASSERKLAGGPGETQYF
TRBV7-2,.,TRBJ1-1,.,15,TGTGCCAGCAGCACATGGGCAGGGAAGGACACTGAAGCTTTCTTT,CASSTWAGKDTEAFF
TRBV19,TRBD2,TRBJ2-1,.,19,TGTGCCAGTAGTATAGTCAGGACTAGCGGTTACTCCTCCTACAATGAGCAGTTCTTC,CASSIVRTSGYSSYNEQFF
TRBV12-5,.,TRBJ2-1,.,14,TGTGCTAGTGGTTTGGGGGTTGGCCAGGGTGAGCAGTTCTTC,CASGLGVGQGEQFF
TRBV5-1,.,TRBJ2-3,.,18,TGCGCCAGCAGCCCCACGACACCGGCCTCACTCCGCACAGATACGCAGTATTTT,CASSPTTPASLRTDTQYF
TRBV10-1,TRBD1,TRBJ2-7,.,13,TGCGCCAGCAGCCCCACAGGGGCCTACGAGCAGTACTTC,CASSPTGAYEQYF
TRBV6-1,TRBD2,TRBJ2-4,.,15,TGTGCCAGCAACCCGGGACCATCGGGGGGTGGCATTCAGTACTTC,CASNPGPSGGGIQYF
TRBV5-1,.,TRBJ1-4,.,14,TGCGCCAGCAGCTTGGAAGGGGGTTATGAAAAACTGTTTTTT,CASSLEGGYEKLFF
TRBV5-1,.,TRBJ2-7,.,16,TGCGCCAGCAGCTCCCTTTGGACAGCACAAACCTACGAGCAGTACTTC,CASSSLWTAQTYEQYF
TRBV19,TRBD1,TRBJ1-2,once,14,TGTGCCAGTAGACTGGGACAGGGCGTTTATGGCTACACCTTC,CASRLGQGVYGYTF
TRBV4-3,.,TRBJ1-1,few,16,TGCGCCAGCAGCCAAGATCCGTACATGATGAACACTGAAGCTTTCTTT,CASSQDPYMMNTEAFF
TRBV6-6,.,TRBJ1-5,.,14,TGTGCCAGCACCCAGATATATAGCAATCAGCCCCAGCATTTT,CASTQIYSNQPQHF
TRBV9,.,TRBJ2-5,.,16,TGTGCCAGCAGCGTAGGGCCAGCGGGCTTATTGGAGACCCAGTACTTC,CASSVGPAGLLETQYF
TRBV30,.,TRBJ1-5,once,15,TGTGCCTGGAACGGGGGGGTAAAAGGCAATCAGCCCCAGCATTTT,CAWNGGVKGNQPQHF
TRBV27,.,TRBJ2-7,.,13,TGTGCCAGCAGTCCCAACGGGAGTGGGGAGCAGTACTTC,CASSPNGSGEQYF
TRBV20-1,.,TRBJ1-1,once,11,TGCAGTGCTAGAGACAGATCTGAAGCTTTCTTT,CSARDRSEAFF
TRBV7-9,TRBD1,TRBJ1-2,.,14,TGTGCCAGCAGCTCAGGACAGGGGGACTATGGCTACACCTTC,CASSSGQGDYGYTF
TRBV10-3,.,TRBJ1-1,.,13,TGTGCCATCAGAGACAGCGAGAACACTGAAGCTTTCTTT,CAIRDSENTEAFF
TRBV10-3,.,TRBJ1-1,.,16,TGTGCCATCAGTGAAATGCAAGGGGTACCGAACACTGAAGCTTTCTTT,CAISEMQGVPNTEAFF